These 16 T cell receptor beta chains were all obtained from the same sample, sequenced in a study of blood T cell repertoires in COVID-19. TCRdb's table, derived via immunoSEQ multiplex PCR, lists solely in-frame clones and lacks some. This table holds roughly 290,000 clones, approximately 83% found once. The sample was peripheral blood. These receptors were collected from a woman aged 30 to 39 who had recovered from COVID-19.

This chain connects TRBV7-9 to TRBJ1-5; 8 nucleotides agree with TRBD1. Germline-derived CDR1 and CDR2 are SEHNR and FQNEAQ (reference sequence). The CDR3 length is 14 residues. J gave up 6 bases and V 5 bases, and 6 bases lay outside the gene matches. The CDR3 nucleotides read TGTGCCAGCAGCGTGGACAGGGCGGGTCAGCCCCAGCATTTT. Its protein product is CASSVDRAGQPQHF.

This clone came up once. The V gene is TRBV28, the J gene TRBJ2-7, with 9 bases matching TRBD1. The J segment lost 3 bases and the V segment lost 3 bases, leaving 9 bases of the junction unmatched. The CDR3 loop spans 16 amino acids. Germline CDR1 and CDR2: MDHEN and SYDVKM. The CDR3 here is CASSFTGGFGNYEQYF. DNA for the CDR3: TGTGCCAGCAGTTTCACAGGGGGCTTTGGAAACTACGAGCAGTACTTC.

This chain uses TRBV11-2 with TRBJ1-2; perhaps TRBD1 as D (5 bases). Trimming shortened V by 3 bases and J by 6 bases, and 14 bases separated the two germline ends. This CDR3 has 14 residues. Germline V lookup: CDR1 SGHAT, CDR2 FQNNGV. Here the CDR3 DNA reads TGTGCCAGCAGCTTTGCCTCCGGGGGGGATGGCTACACCTTC. It is translated as CASSFASGGDGYTF.

This chain links TRBV6-1 with TRBJ1-5; D remains ambiguous. There are 14 residues in the CDR3. V was clipped by 2 bases and J by 1 base, with 6 bases between them. Germline assignment: CDR1 MNHNS and CDR2 SASEGT. The DNA for the CDR3 is TGTGCCAGCAGTGAAAGTGGCAGCAATCAGCCCCAGCATTTT. Translated, it gives CASSESGSNQPQHF.

The genes are TRBV6-5 and TRBJ1-4; maybe TRBD1 (6 bases). This CDR3 has 16 residues. The V end lost 2 bases, the J end lost 8 bases, and 18 bases lay between the germline ends. The germline gives CDR1 MNHEY, CDR2 SVGAGI. CDR3 DNA: TGTGCCAGCAGTTACCTTGGGGGCAGGGTCGGAGAAAAACTGTTTTTT. This encodes CASSYLGGRVGEKLFF.

V and J are TRBV14 and TRBJ2-7, with 8 bases that match TRBD1. Per the germline V gene, CDR1 is SGHDN and CDR2 is FVKESK. With 4 bases clipped from V and 2 bases from J, the junction kept 7 bases outside the gene matches. The CDR3 has 15 residues. The CDR3, as DNA: TGTGCCAGCAGCCCTTTAGGGACAGGCCCCTACGAGCAGTACTTC. Amino acid sequence: CASSPLGTGPYEQYF.

The V and J genes are TRBV11-3 and TRBJ2-3, with a possible D match to TRBD1 (6 bases). The ends were cut back, 5 bases at V and 3 bases at J, with 9 bases in the middle. Germline lookup yields CDR1 SGHNT and CDR2 YENEEA. CDR3 length: 13 amino acids. The CDR3 bases are TGTGCCAGCAGCCTACAGGGTACAGATACGCAGTATTTT. It is translated as CASSLQGTDTQYF.

The chain carries TRBV5-8 and TRBJ1-1; D uncertain. This CDR3 spans 15 amino acids. The germline V and J ends were trimmed by 2 bases and 0 bases, with 11 bases remaining between them. Germline CDR1 and CDR2: SGHTS and YDEGEE. The CDR3 coding sequence is TGTGCCAGCAGCTTAATAACAAGAATGAACACTGAAGCTTTCTTT. Translated: CASSLITRMNTEAFF.

This clone was detected a few times. The chain joins TRBV7-9 to TRBJ2-7, with D perhaps matching TRBD1 (6 bases). The CDR3 is 13 residues long. Germline V gives CDR1 SEHNR, CDR2 FQNEAQ (reference sequence). V shed 6 bases and J shed 1 base, with 10 bases lying between them. CDR3 coding DNA: TGTGCCAGCAGGGACAGCCTTTCCTACGAGCAGTACTTC. Its translation is CASRDSLSYEQYF.

The CDR3 region is CSVDSGVLNEKLFF. CDR3 sequence (DNA): TGCAGCGTTGATTCGGGGGTTCTTAATGAAAAACTGTTTTTT. The chain joins TRBV29-1 to TRBJ1-4; perhaps TRBD1 as D (5 bases). Trimming stripped 3 bases from V and 4 bases from J, with 12 bases between. CDR1 and CDR2 from the germline V gene are SQVTM and ANQGSEA. The CDR3 contains 14 residues.

The chain has TRBV25-1 and TRBJ2-7, with D unclear. CDR3 length: 13 residues. Per the germline V gene, CDR1 is MGHDK and CDR2 is SYGVNS. Trimming cost V 4 bases and J 6 bases, with 13 bases left between them. The CDR3 loop is CASSGPGPSEQYF. For the CDR3, the DNA is TGTGCCAGCAGTGGCCCCGGTCCGAGCGAGCAGTACTTC.

The gene calls are TRBV5-1 and TRBJ2-1; no clear D gene. The CDR3 runs to 14 residues. Germline loops: CDR1 SGHRS, CDR2 YFSETQ. V gave up 4 bases and J gave up 3 bases, with 11 bases separating them. The CDR3 spells CASSAPPSYNEQFF. CDR3 coding DNA: TGCGCCAGCAGCGCCCCACCCAGCTACAATGAGCAGTTCTTC.

The chain uses TRBV28 and TRBJ2-1, with 11 bases lining up with TRBD1. V shed 5 bases, J shed 1 base, and the junction held 1 base outside the gene matches. This CDR3 has 15 residues. Germline values: CDR1 MDHEN, CDR2 SYDVKM. The CDR3 region is CASSGQGASYNEQFF. The CDR3 nucleotides are TGTGCCAGCAGTGGACAGGGGGCGTCCTACAATGAGCAGTTCTTC.

The chain links TRBV30 to TRBJ2-1; 8 bases are a match to TRBD2. Trimming at V came to 1 base and at J to 5 bases, leaving 10 bases not matched to a gene. The CDR3 runs 16 residues. Germline assignment: CDR1 GTSNPN and CDR2 SVGIG (reference sequence). CDR3 bases: TGTGCCTGGAGTGCCAATAGAGCGGGGGTCAACAATGAGCAGTTCTTC. Translation: CAWSANRAGVNNEQFF.

The rearrangement uses TRBV2 and TRBJ2-2; 8 bases agree with TRBD2. Germline V lookup: CDR1 SNHLY, CDR2 FYNNEI. With V trimmed by 6 bases and J by 7 bases, 7 bases remained unmatched. The CDR3 totals 14 residues. In nucleotides, the CDR3 is TGTGCCAGCAGCCGGGAGGGCCAAGACGGGGAGCTGTTTTTT. It specifies CASSREGQDGELFF.

The chain joins TRBV3-1 (or the pseudogene TRBV3-2) to TRBJ2-5; TRBD1 is a possible D gene (6 bases). The germline V gene encodes CDR1 LGHDT and CDR2 YNNKEL (reference sequence). V was pared by 4 bases and J by 3 bases, with 15 bases between. The CDR3 sequence is 15 residues long. CDR3 loop: CASSPKRAGEETQYF. The DNA of the CDR3 is TGTGCCAGCAGCCCAAAGAGGGCAGGGGAAGAGACCCAGTACTTC.